This T cell receptor beta chain stems from a study of cytomegalovirus exposure and HLA in healthy donors. Study-wide results and limits: Despite most TCR sequences being rare, some public TCRs occurred in many donors.

The PCR contained 60 Vbeta and 13 Jbeta primers. The method was immunoSEQ multiplex PCR; TCRdb's version includes in-frame clones alone and lacks a portion of them. The sample has some 200,000 clones, around 80% seen once. As to this clone: Its antigen remains unknown.

The sample comprised PBMCs. This sequence originates from a boy aged 2 to 10 in good health and CMV-seronegative.

This CDR3 is CASSSPRGQETQYF. The CDR3 DNA follows: TGTGCCAGCAGCTCTCCCAGGGGGCAAGAGACCCAGTACTTC. The chain has TRBV11-2 and TRBJ2-5; 7 bases agree with TRBD1. With 4 bases clipped from V and 2 bases from J, the junction kept 4 bases outside the gene matches. Germline V lookup: CDR1 SGHAT, CDR2 FQNNGV. The CDR3 covers 14 residues.